The rows below give T cell receptor beta chains drawn from one sample of a study of vaccination and CD4 T cells after COVID-19. TCRdb reanalysed the PCR reads using MiXCR and keeps one entry per CDR3 protein. The sample consists of 10,000 to 15,000 distinct CDR3 sequences, 35% to 55% of them appearing once. These receptors' targets are unknown. Material: cultured CD4+ T cells from blood. These receptors originate from a human donor with COVID-19. Both conserved end residues are part of each CDR3. A D gene is named only where the DNA matches it firmly. Size is stated for part of the rows, as once, few or many counts, or as a class when the clone is expanded.

j_call: TRBJ1-3; v_call: TRBV11-3; clone_size: .; d_call: .; cdr3_aa: CASSPGPWGNTIYF
j_call: TRBJ1-1; v_call: TRBV5-1; clone_size: .; d_call: .; cdr3_aa: CASSSGKRNTEAFF
j_call: TRBJ1-4; v_call: TRBV2; clone_size: once; d_call: .; cdr3_aa: CASSNFQMTNEKLFF
j_call: TRBJ1-1; v_call: TRBV2; clone_size: .; d_call: TRBD1; cdr3_aa: CASSTKDRYDEAFF
j_call: TRBJ2-3; v_call: TRBV7-2; clone_size: .; d_call: .; cdr3_aa: CASSLVPTDTQYF
j_call: TRBJ1-3; v_call: TRBV20-1; clone_size: .; d_call: .; cdr3_aa: CSASLSPGAGNTIYF
j_call: TRBJ1-1; v_call: TRBV19; clone_size: .; d_call: .; cdr3_aa: CASTDGGLGNTEAFF
j_call: TRBJ1-1; v_call: TRBV11-1; clone_size: .; d_call: .; cdr3_aa: CASSLATITEAFF
j_call: TRBJ2-2; v_call: TRBV15; clone_size: .; d_call: TRBD1; cdr3_aa: CATSRDSRTGGYTGELFF
j_call: TRBJ2-7; v_call: TRBV7-2; clone_size: .; d_call: TRBD1; cdr3_aa: CASSSRSQGDRYEQYF
j_call: TRBJ1-5; v_call: TRBV20-1; clone_size: .; d_call: .; cdr3_aa: CSARATGANQPQHF
j_call: TRBJ2-1; v_call: TRBV27; clone_size: .; d_call: .; cdr3_aa: CASTLVGVGYEQFF
j_call: TRBJ1-1; v_call: TRBV7-2; clone_size: .; d_call: .; cdr3_aa: CASSLTQTAFF
j_call: TRBJ2-5; v_call: TRBV7-6; clone_size: .; d_call: TRBD1; cdr3_aa: CASSLQTGEETQYF
j_call: TRBJ1-1; v_call: TRBV6-1; clone_size: .; d_call: TRBD1; cdr3_aa: CASSRTGARAEAFF
j_call: TRBJ2-3; v_call: TRBV2; clone_size: .; d_call: .; cdr3_aa: CASKSVVADTQYF
j_call: TRBJ1-3; v_call: TRBV6-5; clone_size: .; d_call: .; cdr3_aa: CASSYSAWPGTSAGNTIYF
j_call: TRBJ2-6; v_call: TRBV24-1; clone_size: .; d_call: .; cdr3_aa: CATSDGHTASSGANVLTF
j_call: TRBJ1-4; v_call: TRBV6-4; clone_size: .; d_call: .; cdr3_aa: CASSRQLNEKLFF
j_call: TRBJ2-7; v_call: TRBV27; clone_size: .; d_call: .; cdr3_aa: CASRQAGSYEQYF
j_call: TRBJ1-5; v_call: TRBV7-9; clone_size: few; d_call: .; cdr3_aa: CASSLAHSNQPQHF
j_call: TRBJ2-5; v_call: TRBV18; clone_size: .; d_call: .; cdr3_aa: CASSPSGGQGTQYF
j_call: TRBJ1-1; v_call: TRBV7-2; clone_size: few; d_call: .; cdr3_aa: CASSLDVTEAFF
j_call: TRBJ1-4; v_call: TRBV7-2; clone_size: once; d_call: .; cdr3_aa: CASSPQTLVGEKLFF
j_call: TRBJ2-3; v_call: TRBV7-8; clone_size: few; d_call: .; cdr3_aa: CASSLEGGTDTQYF
j_call: TRBJ2-3; v_call: TRBV7-7; clone_size: .; d_call: TRBD1; cdr3_aa: CASSLGQSYTDTQYF
j_call: TRBJ1-5; v_call: TRBV6-5; clone_size: .; d_call: TRBD1; cdr3_aa: CASSWWQGGRQPQHF
j_call: TRBJ2-3; v_call: TRBV27; clone_size: few; d_call: .; cdr3_aa: CASSLSGTTSTDTQYF
j_call: TRBJ1-5; v_call: TRBV6-2/TRBV6-3; clone_size: .; d_call: .; cdr3_aa: CASSYGERGQPQHF
j_call: TRBJ1-2; v_call: TRBV5-6; clone_size: few; d_call: .; cdr3_aa: CASSLLQASYGYTF
j_call: TRBJ1-1; v_call: TRBV6-1; clone_size: few; d_call: .; cdr3_aa: CASSELDIPAFF
j_call: TRBJ1-2; v_call: TRBV12-3/TRBV12-4; clone_size: few; d_call: TRBD1; cdr3_aa: CASSPTGESGYTF
j_call: TRBJ1-6; v_call: TRBV7-2; clone_size: .; d_call: .; cdr3_aa: CASSLEATVAGYNSPLHF
j_call: TRBJ2-7; v_call: TRBV20-1; clone_size: .; d_call: .; cdr3_aa: CSARTPGPNIYEQYF
j_call: TRBJ2-5; v_call: TRBV7-2; clone_size: .; d_call: .; cdr3_aa: CASSLQREETQYF
j_call: TRBJ1-2; v_call: TRBV28; clone_size: .; d_call: .; cdr3_aa: CASSLGRVQGYTF
j_call: TRBJ2-5; v_call: TRBV7-6; clone_size: few; d_call: .; cdr3_aa: CASSSWYQETQYF
j_call: TRBJ2-2; v_call: TRBV11-2; clone_size: .; d_call: TRBD2; cdr3_aa: CASSPRTSGAGELFF
j_call: TRBJ2-3; v_call: TRBV5-1; clone_size: .; d_call: .; cdr3_aa: CASSLYVADTQYF
j_call: TRBJ1-2; v_call: TRBV7-2; clone_size: .; d_call: TRBD1; cdr3_aa: CASSRIRTGRNGYTF
j_call: TRBJ1-1; v_call: TRBV6-2/TRBV6-3; clone_size: few; d_call: .; cdr3_aa: CASSYVTITEAFF
j_call: TRBJ2-5; v_call: TRBV28; clone_size: .; d_call: TRBD2; cdr3_aa: CASSLSGGRRETQYF
j_call: TRBJ1-3; v_call: TRBV4-1; clone_size: .; d_call: .; cdr3_aa: CASSQGSLAGNTIYF
j_call: TRBJ2-3; v_call: TRBV11-2; clone_size: .; d_call: TRBD1; cdr3_aa: CASSQDRWADTQYF
j_call: TRBJ1-1; v_call: TRBV7-9; clone_size: few; d_call: TRBD1; cdr3_aa: CASNSLGQGRTEAFF
j_call: TRBJ2-1; v_call: TRBV20-1; clone_size: few; d_call: .; cdr3_aa: CSASLGSEQFF
j_call: TRBJ1-1; v_call: TRBV6-5; clone_size: .; d_call: .; cdr3_aa: CASSSTDRRGAEAFF
j_call: TRBJ2-4; v_call: TRBV28; clone_size: .; d_call: .; cdr3_aa: CASTSRMNIQYF
j_call: TRBJ2-2; v_call: TRBV20-1; clone_size: .; d_call: .; cdr3_aa: CSARLGAQSGELFF
j_call: TRBJ1-1; v_call: TRBV4-2; clone_size: .; d_call: .; cdr3_aa: CASSQVTGHTEAFF
j_call: TRBJ2-5; v_call: TRBV7-8; clone_size: .; d_call: TRBD2; cdr3_aa: CASSLGGGGTRETQYF
j_call: TRBJ1-2; v_call: TRBV15; clone_size: .; d_call: .; cdr3_aa: CATSRDTSGGYTF
j_call: TRBJ2-4; v_call: TRBV7-8; clone_size: .; d_call: .; cdr3_aa: CASSELATSYIQYF
j_call: TRBJ2-1; v_call: TRBV24-1; clone_size: .; d_call: .; cdr3_aa: CATSDPTTTNSYNEQFF
j_call: TRBJ1-2; v_call: TRBV25-1; clone_size: .; d_call: TRBD1; cdr3_aa: CASSPDRGDGYTF
j_call: TRBJ1-2; v_call: TRBV5-1; clone_size: .; d_call: .; cdr3_aa: CASSLIGEGYTF
j_call: TRBJ2-2; v_call: TRBV27; clone_size: few; d_call: .; cdr3_aa: CASKRDGRTNTGELFF